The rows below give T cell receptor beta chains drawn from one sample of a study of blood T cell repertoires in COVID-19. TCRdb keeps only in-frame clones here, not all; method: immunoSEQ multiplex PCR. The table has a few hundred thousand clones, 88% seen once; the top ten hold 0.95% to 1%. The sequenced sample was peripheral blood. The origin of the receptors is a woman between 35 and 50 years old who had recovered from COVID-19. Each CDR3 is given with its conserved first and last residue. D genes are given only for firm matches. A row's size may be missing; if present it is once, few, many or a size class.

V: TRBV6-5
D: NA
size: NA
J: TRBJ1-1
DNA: TGTGCCATGGGCCGGGGCACTGAAGCTTTCTTT
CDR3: CAMGRGTEAFF

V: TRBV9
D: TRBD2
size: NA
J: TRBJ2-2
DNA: TGTGCCAGCAGCCCCCTCCCGGGCGGGAGGGATACCGGGGAGCTGTTTTTT
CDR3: CASSPLPGGRDTGELFF

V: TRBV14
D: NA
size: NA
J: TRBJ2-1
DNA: TGTGCCAGCAGCTACGAGCGGCACTCCTACAATGAGCAGTTCTTC
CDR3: CASSYERHSYNEQFF

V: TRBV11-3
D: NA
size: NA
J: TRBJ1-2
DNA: TGTGCCAGCAGCTTAGGACAGACCCACGACTATGGCTACACCTTC
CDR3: CASSLGQTHDYGYTF

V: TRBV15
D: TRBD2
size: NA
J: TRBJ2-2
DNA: TGTGCCACCAGCAGAGATGTCGGTAGCGGGAGGCGGGGCGGGGAGCTGTTTTTT
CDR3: CATSRDVGSGRRGGELFF

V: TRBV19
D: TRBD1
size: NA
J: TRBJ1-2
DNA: TGTGCCAGTAGTACCTCGACAGGGAGCTATGGCTACACCTTC
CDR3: CASSTSTGSYGYTF

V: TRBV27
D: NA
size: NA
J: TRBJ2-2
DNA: TGTGCCGCAGGGGCCGGGGAGCTGTTTTTT
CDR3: CAAGAGELFF

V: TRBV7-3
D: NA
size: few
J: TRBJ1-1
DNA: TGTGCCAGCAGCCCCGGGGGGGCGGGCACTGAAGCTTTCTTT
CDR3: CASSPGGAGTEAFF

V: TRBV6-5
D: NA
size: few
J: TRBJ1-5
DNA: TGTGCCAGCAGCCCCCGACAGAATCAGCCCCAGCATTTT
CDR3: CASSPRQNQPQHF

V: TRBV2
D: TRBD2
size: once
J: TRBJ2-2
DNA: TGTGCCAGTGGGACTATTTCGAACACCGGGGAGCTGTTTTTT
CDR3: CASGTISNTGELFF

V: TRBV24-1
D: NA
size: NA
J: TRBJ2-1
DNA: TGTGCCACCGCTACAACTAGTAGCTCCTACAATGAGCAGTTCTTC
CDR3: CATATTSSSYNEQFF

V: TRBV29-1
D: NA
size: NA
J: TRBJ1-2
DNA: TGCAGCGTTGGGGGCGGATACACCTTC
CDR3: CSVGGGYTF

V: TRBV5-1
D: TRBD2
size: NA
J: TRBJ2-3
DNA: TGCGCCAGCAGCCTTCGGGGTTTCGGGAGGCCACTCACAGATACGCAGTATTTT
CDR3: CASSLRGFGRPLTDTQYF

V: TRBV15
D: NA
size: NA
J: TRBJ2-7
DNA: TGTGCCACCAGCAAGATGGACAGGGAGGGCGAGCAGTACTTC
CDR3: CATSKMDREGEQYF

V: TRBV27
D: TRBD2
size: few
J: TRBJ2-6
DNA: TGTGCCAGCAGTTCTCGGGGGGCTGGGGCCAACGTCCTGACTTTC
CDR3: CASSSRGAGANVLTF

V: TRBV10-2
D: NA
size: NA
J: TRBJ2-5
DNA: TGCGCCAGCAGTACGGTACAAGAGACCCAGTACTTC
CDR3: CASSTVQETQYF